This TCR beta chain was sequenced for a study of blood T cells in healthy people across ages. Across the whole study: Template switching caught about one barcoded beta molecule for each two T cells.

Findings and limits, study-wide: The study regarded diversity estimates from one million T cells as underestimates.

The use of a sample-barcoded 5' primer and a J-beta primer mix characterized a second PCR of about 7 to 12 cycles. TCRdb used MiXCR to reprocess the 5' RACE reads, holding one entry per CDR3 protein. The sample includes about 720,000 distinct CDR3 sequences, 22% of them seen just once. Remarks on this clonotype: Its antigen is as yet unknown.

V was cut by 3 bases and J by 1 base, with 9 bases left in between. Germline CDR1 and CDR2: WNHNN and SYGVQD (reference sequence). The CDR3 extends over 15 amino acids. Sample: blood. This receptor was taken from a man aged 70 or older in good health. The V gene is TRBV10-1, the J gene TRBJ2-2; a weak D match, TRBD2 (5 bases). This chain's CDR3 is CASSDYGGNTGELFF. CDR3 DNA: TGCGCCAGCAGTGATTATGGAGGGAACACCGGGGAGCTGTTTTTT.